Listed here are 5 T cell receptor beta chains from one sample, sequenced in a study of cytomegalovirus exposure and HLA in healthy donors. With 60 Vbeta and 13 Jbeta primers, the PCR was carried out. Method: immunoSEQ multiplex PCR; TCRdb's copy keeps in-frame clones and lacks some. The sample lists about 110,000 clones, around four fifths occurring once. The sample comprised PBMCs. These receptors originate from a man in his fifties in good health and CMV-seronegative.

This chain connects TRBV5-1 to TRBJ1-3; a possible D gene is TRBD1 (6 bases). Germline CDR1 is SGHRS and CDR2 is YFSETQ. Trimming took off 2 bases at V and 4 bases at J, with 7 bases between the two ends. The CDR3 has 13 residues. The CDR3 region is CASSLTGGNTIYF. DNA for the CDR3: TGCGCCAGCAGCTTAACAGGGGGAAACACCATATATTTT.

The chain has TRBV27 and TRBJ1-2; D unclear. The CDR3 totals 13 residues. Trimming removed 6 bases from V and 4 bases from J, with 12 bases in between. Per the germline V gene, CDR1 is MNHEY and CDR2 is SMNVEV (reference sequence). The CDR3 reads CASRGDTLYGYTF. In DNA form, the CDR3 reads TGTGCCAGCAGAGGTGACACCCTCTATGGCTACACCTTC.

The chain recombines TRBV25-1 with TRBJ1-2; possibly TRBD1 for D (5 bases). This CDR3 region has 15 residues. Germline V gene lookup returns CDR1 MGHDK and CDR2 SYGVNS. V was clipped by 4 bases and J by 1 base, with 13 bases between them. The CDR3 region is CASSGEGSRNYGYTF. CDR3 sequence (DNA): TGTGCCAGCAGTGGGGAGGGGAGCCGTAACTATGGCTACACCTTC.

V usage is TRBV19 and J usage is TRBJ1-2; possible D gene TRBD1, 6 bases. The germline gives CDR1 LNHDA, CDR2 SQIVND (reference sequence). This CDR3 is 15 amino acids long. Trimming removed 6 bases at V and 4 bases at J, with 18 bases between. In DNA form, the CDR3 reads TGTGCCAGTAGGACTTCAGGGGAGGGGAGCTATGGCTACACCTTC. Translating it yields CASRTSGEGSYGYTF.

This clone was observed once. V gene TRBV7-2 combines with J gene TRBJ1-2; tentative D call: TRBD1 (6 bases). The ends were cut back, 3 bases at V and 7 bases at J, with 12 bases in the middle. Germline lookup yields CDR1 SGHTA and CDR2 FQGNSA. The CDR3 extends over 13 amino acids. In DNA, the CDR3 is TGTGCCAGCAGCTTGAACAGGGTTGGTGGCTACACCTTC. Translating gives CASSLNRVGGYTF.